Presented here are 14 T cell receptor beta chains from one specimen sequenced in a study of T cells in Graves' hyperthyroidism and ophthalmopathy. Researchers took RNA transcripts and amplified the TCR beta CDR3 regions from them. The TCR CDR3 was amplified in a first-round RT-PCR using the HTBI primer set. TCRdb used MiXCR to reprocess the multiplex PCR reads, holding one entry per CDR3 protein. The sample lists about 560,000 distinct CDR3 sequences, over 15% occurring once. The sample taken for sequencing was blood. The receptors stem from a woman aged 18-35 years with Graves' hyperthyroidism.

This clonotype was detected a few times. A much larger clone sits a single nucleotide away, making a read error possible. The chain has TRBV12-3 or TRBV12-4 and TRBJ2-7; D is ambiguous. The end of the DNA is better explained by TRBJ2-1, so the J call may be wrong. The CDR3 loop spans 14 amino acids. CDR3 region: CASSERGDAYEQFF. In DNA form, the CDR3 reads TGTGCCAGCAGTGAACGCGGAGACGCCTACGAGCAGTTCTTC.

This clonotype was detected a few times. CDR3 residues: CATSSTAGHEQFF. The CDR3 DNA reads TGTGCCACCAGCAGCACAGCGGGCCATGAGCAGTTCTTC. The chain couples TRBV15 to TRBJ2-1, with TRBD2 as a possible D gene (6 bases). The CDR3 sequence is 13 residues long. Looked up from germline, CDR1 is LNHNV and CDR2 is YYDKDF (reference sequence). The V end was cut by 3 bases, the J end by 8 bases, with 11 bases between.

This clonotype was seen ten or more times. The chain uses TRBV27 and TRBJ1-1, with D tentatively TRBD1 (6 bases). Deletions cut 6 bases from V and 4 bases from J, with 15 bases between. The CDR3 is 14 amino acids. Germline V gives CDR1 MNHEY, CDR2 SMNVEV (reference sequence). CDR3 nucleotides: TGTGCCAGCAGGGAACAGGGTCCCCCCACTGAAGCTTTCTTT. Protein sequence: CASREQGPPTEAFF.

CDR3 region: CASSSTRDYYEQYF. The CDR3 DNA reads as TGTGCCAGCAGCTCCACCCGGGACTACTACGAGCAGTACTTC. The rearrangement links TRBV7-2 to TRBJ2-7, with 7 bases identical to TRBD2. V lost 4 bases and J lost 3; bases outside the gene matches: 6. Germline V gives CDR1 SGHTA, CDR2 FQGNSA. This CDR3 comprises 14 residues.

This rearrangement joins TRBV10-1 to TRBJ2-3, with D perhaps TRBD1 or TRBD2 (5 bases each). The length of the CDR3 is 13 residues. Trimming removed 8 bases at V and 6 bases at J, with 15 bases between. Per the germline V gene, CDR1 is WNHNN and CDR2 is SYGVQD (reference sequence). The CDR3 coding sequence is TGCGCCAGCCGGGACGGTGGGGCGGATACGCAGTATTTT. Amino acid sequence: CASRDGGADTQYF.

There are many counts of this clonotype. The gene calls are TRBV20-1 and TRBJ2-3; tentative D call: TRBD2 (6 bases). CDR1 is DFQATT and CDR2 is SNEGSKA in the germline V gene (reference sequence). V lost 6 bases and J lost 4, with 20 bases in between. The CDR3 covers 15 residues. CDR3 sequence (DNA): TGCAGTGCAATAAGTAGCGGAGCTATGGCAGATACGCAGTATTTT. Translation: CSAISSGAMADTQYF.

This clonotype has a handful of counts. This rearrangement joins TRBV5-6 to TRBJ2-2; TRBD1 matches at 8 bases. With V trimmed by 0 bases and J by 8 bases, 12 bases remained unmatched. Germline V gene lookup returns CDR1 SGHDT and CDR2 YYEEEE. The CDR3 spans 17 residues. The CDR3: CASSLVRQGRFTGELFF. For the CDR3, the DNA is TGTGCCAGCAGCTTGGTTCGACAGGGGCGTTTCACGGGGGAGCTGTTTTTT.

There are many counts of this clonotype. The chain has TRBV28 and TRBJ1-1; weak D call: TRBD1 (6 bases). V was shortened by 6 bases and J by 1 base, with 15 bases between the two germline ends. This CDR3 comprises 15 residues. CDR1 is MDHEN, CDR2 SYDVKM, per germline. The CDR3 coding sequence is TGTGCCAGCAGGCATAATACGGGACAGAACACTGAAGCTTTCTTT. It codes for CASRHNTGQNTEAFF.

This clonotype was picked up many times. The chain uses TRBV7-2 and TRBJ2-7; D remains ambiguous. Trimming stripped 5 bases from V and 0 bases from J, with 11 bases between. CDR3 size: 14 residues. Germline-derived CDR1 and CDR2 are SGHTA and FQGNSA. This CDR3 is CASSLDFGSYEQYF. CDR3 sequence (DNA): TGTGCCAGCAGCCTTGACTTCGGCTCCTACGAGCAGTACTTC.

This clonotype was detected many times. For the CDR3, the DNA is TGTGCCAGCAGCTTAGGGGCCGCTAATGGCTACACCTTC. It encodes CASSLGAANGYTF. V gene TRBV7-2 combines with J gene TRBJ1-2; D unresolved. Trimming shortened V by 1 base and J by 6 bases, and 9 bases separated the two germline ends. The germline gives CDR1 SGHTA, CDR2 FQGNSA. The CDR3 sequence is 13 residues long.

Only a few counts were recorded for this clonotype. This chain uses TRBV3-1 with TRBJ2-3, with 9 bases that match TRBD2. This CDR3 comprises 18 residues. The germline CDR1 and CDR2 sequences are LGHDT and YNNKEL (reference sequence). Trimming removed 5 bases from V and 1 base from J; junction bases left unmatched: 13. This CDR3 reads CASSGGTSTIWGTDTQYF. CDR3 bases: TGTGCCAGCAGCGGGGGGACTAGCACTATTTGGGGCACAGATACGCAGTATTTT.

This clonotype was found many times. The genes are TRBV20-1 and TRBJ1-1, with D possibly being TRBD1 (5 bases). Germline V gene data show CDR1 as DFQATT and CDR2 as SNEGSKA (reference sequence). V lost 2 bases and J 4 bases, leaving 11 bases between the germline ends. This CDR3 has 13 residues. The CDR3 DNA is TGCAGTGCTAGATCAGCCGGGGGCACTGAAGCTTTCTTT. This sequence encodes CSARSAGGTEAFF.

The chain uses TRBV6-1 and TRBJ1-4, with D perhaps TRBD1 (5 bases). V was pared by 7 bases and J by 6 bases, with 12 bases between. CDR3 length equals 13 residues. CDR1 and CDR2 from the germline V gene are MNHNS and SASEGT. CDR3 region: CASTDQGDEKLFF. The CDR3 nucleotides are TGTGCCAGCACGGACCAGGGTGATGAAAAACTGTTTTTT.

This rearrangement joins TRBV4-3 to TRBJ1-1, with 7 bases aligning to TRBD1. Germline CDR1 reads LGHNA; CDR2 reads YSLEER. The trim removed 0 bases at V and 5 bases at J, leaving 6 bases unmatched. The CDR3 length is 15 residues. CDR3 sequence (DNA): TGCGCCAGCAGCCAAGAACCGGGACAGACGACTGAAGCTTTCTTT. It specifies CASSQEPGQTTEAFF.